Below, 12 T cell receptor beta chains from the same sample are listed, as sequenced in a study of cytomegalovirus exposure and HLA in healthy donors. Both 60 Vbeta primers and 13 Jbeta primers went into the PCR. The method was immunoSEQ multiplex PCR; TCRdb's version includes in-frame clones alone and lacks a portion of them. This sample carries about 140,000 clones, about 82% of them seen once, and the ten largest clones take about 2.2%. The sample was PBMCs. These TCRs come from a man aged 25-40 years in good health and CMV-seronegative.

The J gene is TRBJ1-2, the V gene TRBV6-6; maybe TRBD1 (6 bases). The V and J ends lost 6 bases and 6 bases respectively, with 14 bases between them. Germline V gene sequence: CDR1 MNHNY, CDR2 SVGAGI (reference sequence). This CDR3 region has 13 residues. CDR3 loop: CASSPEDRNGYTF. CDR3 coding DNA: TGTGCCAGCAGCCCGGAGGACAGAAATGGCTACACCTTC.

V and J are TRBV6-5 and TRBJ2-2; D is uncertain. The CDR3 extends over 13 amino acids. Germline V lookup: CDR1 MNHEY, CDR2 SVGAGI. The germline V and J ends were trimmed by 2 bases and 4 bases, with 5 bases remaining between them. CDR3 coding DNA: TGTGCCAGCAGTTACCCGGGCACCGGGGAGCTGTTTTTT. This codes for CASSYPGTGELFF.

This clone was seen only once. V is TRBV28 and J is TRBJ1-2; 10 positions match TRBD1. The CDR3 is 15 residues long. CDR1 MDHEN and CDR2 SYDVKM come from the germline V gene. V lost 5 bases, J lost 8 bases, and 11 bases stayed unmatched. For the CDR3, the DNA is TGTGCCAGCAGTATGAGGACAGGGGGGAGGAGGGGCTACACCTTC. Its protein is CASSMRTGGRRGYTF.

This clone turned up a few times. This rearrangement joins TRBV10-3 to TRBJ1-1; maybe TRBD1 (5 bases). The CDR3 is made up of 13 amino acids. Trimming shortened V by 10 bases and J by 1 base, and 13 bases separated the two germline ends. CDR1 is ENHRY and CDR2 is SYGVKD in the germline V gene. The CDR3 reads CASAQQENTEAFF. The CDR3 DNA reads TGTGCCAGCGCCCAACAGGAGAACACTGAAGCTTTCTTT.

The genes are TRBV6-1 and TRBJ1-2, with 7 bases that match TRBD1. Trimming cost V 3 bases and J 4 bases; bases outside gene matches: 5. Looked up from germline, CDR1 is MNHNS and CDR2 is SASEGT. This CDR3 contains 14 residues. The CDR3 sequence is CASSELSGGYGYTF. DNA of the CDR3: TGTGCCAGCAGTGAGTTGTCAGGGGGCTATGGCTACACCTTC.

This sequence joins TRBV9 and TRBJ2-2, with D perhaps matching TRBD2 (5 bases). Germline assignment: CDR1 SGDLS and CDR2 YYNGEE. This CDR3 region has 14 residues. Trimming took off 0 bases at V and 6 bases at J, with 9 bases between the two ends. CDR3 DNA: TGTGCCAGCAGCGTAGAGGAGAGGGCCGGGGAGCTGTTTTTT. Protein product: CASSVEERAGELFF.

The CDR3 protein is CASSTPRTGYNSPLHF. CDR3 nucleotides: TGTGCCAGTAGTACGCCAAGGACAGGCTATAATTCACCCCTCCACTTT. The chain is built from TRBV19 and TRBJ1-6; 7 bases are a match to TRBD1. The CDR3 totals 16 residues. Per germline, CDR1 LNHDA and CDR2 SQIVND (reference sequence). The V segment lost 4 bases and the J segment 3 bases; nucleotides outside the gene matches: 6.

CDR3 sequence: CASSVDGRGTEAFF. CDR3 DNA sequence: TGTGCCAGCAGCGTAGACGGCCGGGGGACTGAAGCTTTCTTT. The chain employs TRBV9 and TRBJ1-1; maybe TRBD1 (5 bases). V lost 0 bases and J lost 5, with 11 bases in between. Germline values: CDR1 SGDLS, CDR2 YYNGEE. The CDR3 is 14 residues long.

The chain combines TRBV28 with TRBJ1-5; 9 bases map to TRBD1. The CDR3 runs to 17 residues. V lost 6 bases, J lost 4 bases, and 13 bases stayed unmatched. The germline gives CDR1 MDHEN, CDR2 SYDVKM. The DNA of the CDR3 is TGTGCCAGCAGCCCTTGGGGACAGGGTGGGTTGAATCAGCCCCAGCATTTT. The encoded protein is CASSPWGQGGLNQPQHF.

A word on this clone: An end of the junction does not agree with germline; a read error may underlie this. J is TRBJ1-5 and V is TRBV4-1, with TRBD1 as a possible D gene (5 bases). This CDR3 has 15 amino acids. CDR1 and CDR2 from the germline V gene are MGHRA and YSYEKL. The CDR3 nucleotides are TGCGCCAGCAGCTTTGACAGCCAAGACAATCAGCCCCAGAATTTT. This encodes CASSFDSQDNQPQNF.

This clone was picked up a small number of times. CDR3 bases: TGTGCCAGCAGCAAAGGGGGGGGCCGGTATGGCTACACCTTC. This gives the protein CASSKGGGRYGYTF. The chain carries TRBV7-2 and TRBJ1-2; weak D call: TRBD1 (6 bases). Trimming shortened V by 5 bases and J by 5 bases, and 15 bases separated the two germline ends. CDR1 SGHTA and CDR2 FQGNSA come from the germline V gene. The CDR3 consists of 14 residues.

This chain uses TRBV2 with TRBJ2-1; 11 nucleotides line up with TRBD2. This CDR3 contains 17 residues. With 4 bases clipped from V and 4 bases from J, the junction kept 9 bases outside the gene matches. The germline V gene encodes CDR1 SNHLY and CDR2 FYNNEI. CDR3 bases: TGTGCCAGCAGTGCTCTAGCGGGAGGAACCCCGTACAATGAGCAGTTCTTC. Protein sequence: CASSALAGGTPYNEQFF.